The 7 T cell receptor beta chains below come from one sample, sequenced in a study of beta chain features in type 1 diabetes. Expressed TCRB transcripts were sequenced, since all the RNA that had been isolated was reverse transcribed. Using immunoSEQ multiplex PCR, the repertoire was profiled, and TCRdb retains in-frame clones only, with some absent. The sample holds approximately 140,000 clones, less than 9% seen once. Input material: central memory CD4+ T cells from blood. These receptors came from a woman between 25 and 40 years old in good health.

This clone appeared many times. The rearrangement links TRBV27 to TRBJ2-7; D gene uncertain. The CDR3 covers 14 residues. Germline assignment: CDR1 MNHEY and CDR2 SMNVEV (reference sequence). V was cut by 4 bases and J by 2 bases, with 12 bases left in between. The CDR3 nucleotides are TGTGCCAGCAGTTCCCTTGGCATTACCTACGAGCAGTACTTC. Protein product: CASSSLGITYEQYF.

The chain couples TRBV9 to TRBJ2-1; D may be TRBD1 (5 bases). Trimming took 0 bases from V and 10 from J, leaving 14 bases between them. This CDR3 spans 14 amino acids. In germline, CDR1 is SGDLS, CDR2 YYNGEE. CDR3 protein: CASSVALIAGEQFF. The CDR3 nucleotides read TGTGCCAGCAGCGTAGCCCTAATAGCAGGGGAGCAGTTCTTC.

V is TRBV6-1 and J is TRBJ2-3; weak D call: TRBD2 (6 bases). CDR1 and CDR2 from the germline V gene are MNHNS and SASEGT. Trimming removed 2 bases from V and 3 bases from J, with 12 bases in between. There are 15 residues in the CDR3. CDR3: CASSEMSLATDTQYF. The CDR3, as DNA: TGTGCCAGCAGTGAAATGAGCCTAGCGACAGATACGCAGTATTTT.

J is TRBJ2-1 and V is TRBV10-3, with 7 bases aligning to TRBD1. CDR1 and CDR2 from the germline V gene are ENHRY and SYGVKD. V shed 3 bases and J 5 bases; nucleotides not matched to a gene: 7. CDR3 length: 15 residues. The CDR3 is CAISDTGAVNNEQFF. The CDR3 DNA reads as TGTGCCATCAGTGATACAGGGGCCGTAAACAATGAGCAGTTCTTC.

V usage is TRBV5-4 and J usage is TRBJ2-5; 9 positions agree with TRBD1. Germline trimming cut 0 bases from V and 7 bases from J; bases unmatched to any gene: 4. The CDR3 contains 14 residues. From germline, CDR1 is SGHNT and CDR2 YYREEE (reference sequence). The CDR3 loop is CASSLGTGEGTQYF. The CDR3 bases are TGTGCCAGCAGCTTGGGGACAGGGGAAGGGACCCAGTACTTC.

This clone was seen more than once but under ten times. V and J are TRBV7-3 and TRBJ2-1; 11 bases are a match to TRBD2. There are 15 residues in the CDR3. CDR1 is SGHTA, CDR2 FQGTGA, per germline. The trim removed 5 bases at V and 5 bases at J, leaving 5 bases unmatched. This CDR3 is CASSRGTSGNNEQFF. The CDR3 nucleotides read TGTGCCAGCAGCCGAGGGACTAGCGGCAACAATGAGCAGTTCTTC.

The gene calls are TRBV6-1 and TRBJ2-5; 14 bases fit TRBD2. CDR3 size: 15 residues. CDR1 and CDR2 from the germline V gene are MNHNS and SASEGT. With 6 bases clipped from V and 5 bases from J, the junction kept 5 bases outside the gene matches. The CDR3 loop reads CASRGLAGGRETQYF. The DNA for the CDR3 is TGTGCCAGCAGAGGACTAGCGGGAGGCCGGGAGACCCAGTACTTC.